One sample yielded the 26 T cell receptor beta chains listed below, sequenced in a study of shared T cell receptors in the human thymus. Libraries were prepared by immunoSEQ multiplex PCR; TCRdb keeps only in-frame clonotypes and omits some of them. The sample gives about 380,000 clones, over 90% of which show up once; approximately 0.018% is in the top ten. The sequenced material came from thymocytes. These receptors were taken from a human donor.

The chain employs TRBV28 and TRBJ2-1, with 8 bases that match TRBD2. CDR3 length: 15 amino acids. V shed 5 bases, J shed 4 bases, and the junction held 7 bases outside the gene matches. CDR1 and CDR2 from the germline V gene are MDHEN and SYDVKM. The CDR3: CASSLLADPYNEQFF. The CDR3 DNA sequence: TGTGCCAGCAGTCTACTAGCGGACCCTTACAATGAGCAGTTCTTC.

The J gene is TRBJ1-5, the V gene TRBV19; D is undetermined. The CDR3 is 16 amino acids. Deletions cut 1 base from V and 9 bases from J, with 19 bases between. Germline CDR1 LNHDA, CDR2 SQIVND (reference sequence). The CDR3 protein is CASSIGSRAPLRPQHF. The CDR3 DNA reads TGTGCCAGTAGTATAGGGAGTCGGGCCCCCCTTCGGCCCCAGCATTTT.

The V and J genes are TRBV4-1 and TRBJ1-2; tentatively, D is TRBD1 (5 bases). CDR3 size: 18 residues. CDR1 and CDR2 from the germline V gene are MGHRA and YSYEKL. The germline V and J ends were trimmed by 0 bases and 4 bases, with 21 bases remaining between them. The CDR3 DNA reads TGCGCCAGCAGCCAAGAACGGACACGCAACCGGTCCTGCTATGGCTACACCTTC. It translates to CASSQERTRNRSCYGYTF.

The chain uses TRBV16 and TRBJ2-1; 11 bases align to TRBD1. This CDR3 has 15 residues. Germline CDR1 reads KGHSY; CDR2 reads FQNENV. The J segment lost 7 bases and the V segment lost 3 bases, leaving 5 bases of the junction unmatched. CDR3 amino acids: CASSHGQGALNEQFF. The DNA for the CDR3 is TGTGCCAGCAGCCACGGACAGGGGGCGTTAAATGAGCAGTTCTTC.

The chain has TRBV6-5 and TRBJ2-5, with 14 bases aligning to TRBD2. The trim removed 4 bases at V and 5 bases at J, leaving 6 bases unmatched. The germline gives CDR1 MNHEY, CDR2 SVGAGI. This CDR3 contains 16 residues. CDR3 DNA: TGTGCCAGCAGTTGGAGACTAGCGGGAGGGAATGAGACCCAGTACTTC. It translates to CASSWRLAGGNETQYF.

This sequence joins TRBV14 and TRBJ2-7, with D maybe TRBD2 (6 bases). Germline CDR1 and CDR2: SGHDN and FVKESK. CDR3 length: 15 amino acids. Trimming took off 1 base at V and 3 bases at J, with 13 bases between the two ends. The CDR3, as DNA: TGTGCCAGCAGCCAAGCCCCGGGACTGAACTACGAGCAGTACTTC. Protein sequence: CASSQAPGLNYEQYF. Drawing the rest from reference TRBV14 and TRBJ2-7, the complete variable domain is EAGVTQFPSHSVIEKGQTVTLRCDPISGHDNLYWYRRVMGKEIKFLLHFVKESKQDESGMPNNRFLAERTGGTYSTLKVQPAELEDSGVYFCASSQAPGLNYEQYFGPGTRLTVT.

V gene TRBV4-1 combines with J gene TRBJ2-1; D perhaps matches TRBD2 (5 bases). Germline CDR1 and CDR2: MGHRA and YSYEKL. The CDR3 loop spans 21 amino acids. The V and J ends lost 1 base and 7 bases respectively, with 32 bases between them. The CDR3 DNA follows: TGCGCCAGCAGCCAAGCCCACAATTCTTCTGACCTTGCGGGTTTAGGTAATGAGCAGTTCTTC. Translated: CASSQAHNSSDLAGLGNEQFF.

CDR3 coding DNA: TGTGCCAGCAGCCGTACCGGGCCCTACTCTGGAAACACCATATATTTT. This gives the protein CASSRTGPYSGNTIYF. The chain uses TRBV7-2 and TRBJ1-3, with D hard to call. Trimming shortened V by 5 bases and J by 0 bases, and 14 bases separated the two germline ends. This CDR3 region has 16 residues. CDR1 is SGHTA, CDR2 FQGNSA, per germline. Combining the CDR3 with reference TRBV7-2 and TRBJ1-3 gives the whole variable domain GAGVSQSPSNKVTEKGKDVELRCDPISGHTALYWYRQSLGQGLEFLIYFQGNSAPDKSGLPSDRFSAERTGGSVSTLTIQRTQQEDSAVYLCASSRTGPYSGNTIYFGEGSWLTVV.

The chain couples TRBV10-2 to TRBJ2-2; 7 bases are shared with TRBD1. V shed 2 bases, J shed 0 bases, and the junction held 9 bases outside the gene matches. The germline V gene has CDR1 WSHSY and CDR2 SAAADI. This CDR3 contains 18 residues. Here the CDR3 reads CASSEQNRGPTNTGELFF. CDR3 sequence (DNA): TGCGCCAGCAGTGAGCAAAACAGGGGACCGACGAACACCGGGGAGCTGTTTTTT.

The chain recombines TRBV4-1 with TRBJ2-7; 8 nucleotides line up with TRBD2. Germline CDR1 and CDR2: MGHRA and YSYEKL. Unmatched junction bases numbered 15, after V lost 6 bases and J lost 2 bases. The CDR3 spans 17 residues. The CDR3 DNA reads as TGCGCCAGCAGTCCACCTCTAGGGGGAGCGGGGGCCTACGAGCAGTACTTC. Protein sequence: CASSPPLGGAGAYEQYF.

This chain connects TRBV7-2 to TRBJ2-4; 12 positions match TRBD2. This CDR3 region has 16 residues. After removal of 6 bases from V and 9 bases from J, the junction contained 12 bases not matched to a gene. CDR1 and CDR2 (germline): SGHTA, FQGNSA. In DNA form, the CDR3 reads TGTGCCAGCAGAGATCTAGCGGGAGGGCCGACTGGCATTCAGTACTTC. Amino acid sequence: CASRDLAGGPTGIQYF.

This chain uses TRBV6-4 with TRBJ2-6, with 7 bases fitting TRBD1. Germline lookup yields CDR1 MRHNA and CDR2 SNTAGT. The CDR3 has 17 residues. Germline trimming cut 0 bases from V and 2 bases from J; bases unmatched to any gene: 4. In DNA form, the CDR3 reads TGTGCCAGCAGTGACTCGACAGGGACCACTGGGGCCAACGTCCTGACTTTC. It translates to CASSDSTGTTGANVLTF.

V usage is TRBV28 and J usage is TRBJ1-4; weak D call: TRBD1 (5 bases). V was trimmed by 6 bases and J by 6 bases, leaving 11 bases between them. Per germline, CDR1 MDHEN and CDR2 SYDVKM. The CDR3 totals 13 residues. CDR3 loop: CASSPGTDEKLFF. The DNA of the CDR3 is TGTGCCAGCAGCCCCGGGACCGATGAAAAACTGTTTTTT.

V is TRBV6-1 and J is TRBJ2-5, with a tentative D call TRBD1 (6 bases). The DNA end lines up better with TRBJ2-7; the J call may be wrong. From germline, CDR1 is MNHNS and CDR2 SASEGT. The CDR3 has 12 residues. The CDR3 bases are TGTGCCAGCAGTGGAAGAGGGGGCGAGCAGTACTTC. Translation gives CASSGRGGEQYF.

CDR3 sequence: CASSLAGRKEDNEQFF. DNA of the CDR3: TGCGCCAGCAGCTTGGCGGGCAGGAAGGAGGACAATGAGCAGTTCTTC. The V gene is TRBV5-1, the J gene TRBJ2-1; the D gene is possibly TRBD2 (5 bases). This CDR3 region has 16 residues. CDR1 is SGHRS and CDR2 is YFSETQ in the germline V gene. Trimming shortened V by 0 bases and J by 5 bases, and 15 bases separated the two germline ends.

The J gene is TRBJ2-7, the V gene TRBV6-6; TRBD2 agrees at 10 bases. The V gene end was trimmed by 2 bases and the J gene end by 5 bases; junction bases not matched to a gene: 6. The CDR3 is made up of 15 amino acids. Germline V gene lookup returns CDR1 MNHNY and CDR2 SVGAGI (reference sequence). In DNA, the CDR3 is TGTGCCAGCAGTTACCCACTAGCGGGAAGGGACGAGCAGTACTTC. It codes for CASSYPLAGRDEQYF.

J is TRBJ2-3 and V is TRBV7-2, with 13 bases aligning to TRBD2. The CDR3 spans 18 residues. The germline gives CDR1 SGHTA, CDR2 FQGNSA. The junction had 10 bases not matched to a gene; V was cut back by 5 bases and J by 2 bases. The CDR3 DNA reads TGTGCCAGCAGCGCCGCCGGGACTAGCGGGGAGTCCACAGATACGCAGTATTTT. Residues: CASSAAGTSGESTDTQYF.

The CDR3 sequence is CASSIPPPLGTFDQPQHF. As DNA, the CDR3 is TGTGCCAGTAGTATCCCCCCACCTCTCGGGACCTTCGATCAGCCCCAGCATTTT. This rearrangement joins TRBV19 to TRBJ1-5, with a possible D match to TRBD1 (5 bases). CDR1 LNHDA and CDR2 SQIVND come from the germline V gene (reference sequence). The CDR3 contains 18 residues. Trimming removed 3 bases at V and 5 bases at J, with 23 bases between. Drawing the rest from reference TRBV19 and TRBJ1-5, the complete variable domain is DGGITQSPKYLFRKEGQNVTLSCEQNLNHDAMYWYRQDPGQGLRLIYYSQIVNDFQKGDIAEGYSVSREKKESFPLTVTSAQKNPTAFYLCASSIPPPLGTFDQPQHFGDGTRLSIL.

The rearrangement links TRBV7-2 to TRBJ2-1; D unclear. The CDR3 sequence is 15 residues long. V dropped 3 bases and J dropped 6 bases, with 15 bases sitting between them. Germline CDR1 and CDR2: SGHTA and FQGNSA. The CDR3 region has the DNA TGTGCCAGCAGCTTCATCCCCCCAAGGATCAATGAGCAGTTCTTC. This gives the protein CASSFIPPRINEQFF.

This sequence joins TRBV30 and TRBJ1-2; 9 bases match TRBD1. V was clipped by 5 bases and J by 5 bases; unmatched bases: 6. The CDR3 spans 13 residues. CDR1 and CDR2 (germline): GTSNPN, SVGIG (reference sequence). The CDR3 sequence is CAWAQGARYGYTF. For the CDR3, the DNA is TGTGCCTGGGCACAGGGGGCGAGGTATGGCTACACCTTC.

The rearrangement links TRBV4-1 to TRBJ2-3; 11 nucleotides line up with TRBD1. This CDR3 comprises 14 residues. Germline V gene sequence: CDR1 MGHRA, CDR2 YSYEKL. With 5 bases clipped from V and 6 bases from J, the junction kept 4 bases outside the gene matches. DNA for the CDR3: TGCGCCAGCAGCGGGACAGGGGGGTCTGATACGCAGTATTTT. As protein: CASSGTGGSDTQYF.

V and J are TRBV28 and TRBJ2-2, with 8 bases fitting TRBD2. Germline loops: CDR1 MDHEN, CDR2 SYDVKM. CDR3 length equals 14 residues. After removal of 9 bases from V and 2 bases from J, the junction contained 5 bases not matched to a gene. The CDR3 reads CASVSGDNTGELFF. For the CDR3, the DNA is TGTGCCAGTGTTAGCGGGGACAACACCGGGGAGCTGTTTTTT.

The chain carries TRBV12-5 and TRBJ2-1; D is perhaps TRBD1 or TRBD2 (5 bases each). Trimming took 5 bases from V and 2 from J, leaving 13 bases between them. CDR1 LGHNT and CDR2 FRNRAP come from the germline V gene. This CDR3 has 15 amino acids. CDR3 sequence (DNA): TGTGCTAGTGGTGTCGGGACGGAAGCCTACAATGAGCAGTTCTTC. Its translation is CASGVGTEAYNEQFF.

This chain links TRBV28 with TRBJ2-2; 11 nucleotides line up with TRBD1. The germline CDR1 and CDR2 sequences are MDHEN and SYDVKM. V lost 7 bases and J lost 3; bases outside the gene matches: 7. The CDR3 consists of 16 residues. The CDR3 region is CASKIRDRGYTGELFF. CDR3 coding DNA: TGTGCCAGCAAAATCCGGGACAGGGGGTACACCGGGGAGCTGTTTTTT.

This chain joins TRBV12-5 and TRBJ1-1, with D possibly matching TRBD1 (6 bases). There are 16 residues in the CDR3. V lost 0 bases and J lost 1, with 12 bases in between. Germline V gene sequence: CDR1 LGHNT, CDR2 FRNRAP. The CDR3 sequence is CASGLVRQGQNTEAFF. CDR3 nucleotides: TGTGCTAGTGGTTTGGTACGGCAGGGGCAGAACACTGAAGCTTTCTTT.

The chain uses TRBV10-3 and TRBJ2-3; 8 bases line up with TRBD2. CDR3 size: 16 residues. The V gene's germline CDR1 is ENHRY and CDR2 SYGVKD. The ends lost 6 bases at V and 4 bases at J; junction bases unmatched: 12. This CDR3 reads CAIRKAGGSWADTQYF. CDR3 coding DNA: TGTGCCATCAGAAAGGCGGGAGGCTCCTGGGCAGATACGCAGTATTTT.